This entry concerns a single T cell receptor (beta chain). Its antigen is as yet unknown. The germline CDR1 and CDR2 sequences are MDHEN and SYDVKM. The ends were cut back, 8 bases at V and 0 bases at J, with 6 bases in the middle. The CDR3 is made up of 12 amino acids. Sequencing used immunoSEQ multiplex PCR; TCRdb keeps in-frame clones, though not all of them. Of fewer than 75,000 clones listed, 80% are singletons. These data are taken from a study of OX40 agonist ivuxolimab in advanced cancers. Study summary: Ivuxolimab is a fully human IgG2 antibody that activates OX40 (CD134). Checkpoint inhibitors had been given previously to under 50% of patients. General study points: Circulating CD4+ and CD8+ T cells showed clonal expansion by week 6 at 0.1 to 3.0 mg/kg.

This TCR was recovered from an adult with an advanced solid tumor such as melanoma, head and neck, liver or kidney cancer. Here the sequenced sample was CD4+ or CD8+ T cells sorted from blood, taken in a trial of the OX40 agonist ivuxolimab. The chain uses TRBV28 and TRBJ2-3; D uncertain. The CDR3 bases are TGTGCCAGCCGTCGTAGCACAGATACGCAGTATTTT. Translating it yields CASRRSTDTQYF. Looking up the rest from reference TRBV28 and TRBJ2-3 gives the full variable domain: DVKVTQSSRYLVKRTGEKVFLECVQDMDHENMFWYRQDPGLGLRLIYFSYDVKMKEKGDIPEGYSVSREKKERFSLILESASTNQTSMYLCASRRSTDTQYFGPGTRLTVL.